This TCR beta chain appears in the sequencing data of a study of T-cell reconstitution after alpha-beta-depleted transplantation in children. This CDR3 region has 14 residues. V dropped 5 bases and J dropped 6; count of bases not matched to a gene: 10. Per the germline V gene, CDR1 is SGHRS and CDR2 is YFSETQ. It was with unique molecular identifiers that the TCRbeta library was prepared. MiXCR, run by TCRdb on the PCR reads, gives a single entry per CDR3 protein. The sample holds roughly 200,000 distinct CDR3 sequences, roughly 10% seen once. This sample comprised PBMCs from the stem cell graft donor, obtained from the stem cell graft. V and J are TRBV5-1 and TRBJ2-7, with TRBD2 identical over 8 bases. The receptor comes from a human donor who donated a stem cell graft to a child with acute lymphoblastic leukemia. The CDR3 is CASSQRGRVGEQYF. CDR3 coding DNA: TGCGCCAGCAGTCAGCGGGGGAGGGTGGGCGAGCAGTACTTC. Based on the CDR3 plus reference TRBV5-1 and TRBJ2-7, the full variable domain is KAGVTQTPRYLIKTRGQQVTLSCSPISGHRSVSWYQQTPGQGLQFLFEYFSETQRNKGNFPGRFSGRQFSNSRSEMNVSTLELGDSALYLCASSQRGRVGEQYFGPGTRLTVT.